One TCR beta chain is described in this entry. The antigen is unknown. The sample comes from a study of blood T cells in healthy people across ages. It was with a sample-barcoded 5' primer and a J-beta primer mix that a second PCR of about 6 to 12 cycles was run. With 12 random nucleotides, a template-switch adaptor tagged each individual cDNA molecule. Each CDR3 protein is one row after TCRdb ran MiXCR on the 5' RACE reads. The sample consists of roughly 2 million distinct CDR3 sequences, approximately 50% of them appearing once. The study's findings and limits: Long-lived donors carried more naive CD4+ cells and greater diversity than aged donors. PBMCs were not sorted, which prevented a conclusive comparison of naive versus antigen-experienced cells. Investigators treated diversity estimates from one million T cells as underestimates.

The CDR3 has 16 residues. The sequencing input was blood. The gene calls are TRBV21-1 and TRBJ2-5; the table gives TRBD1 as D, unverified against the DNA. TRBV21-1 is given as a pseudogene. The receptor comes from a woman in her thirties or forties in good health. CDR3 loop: CASSKAETGGQETQYF. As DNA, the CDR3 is TGTGCCAGCAGCAAAGCGGAGACAGGGGGCCAAGAGACCCAGTACTTC.